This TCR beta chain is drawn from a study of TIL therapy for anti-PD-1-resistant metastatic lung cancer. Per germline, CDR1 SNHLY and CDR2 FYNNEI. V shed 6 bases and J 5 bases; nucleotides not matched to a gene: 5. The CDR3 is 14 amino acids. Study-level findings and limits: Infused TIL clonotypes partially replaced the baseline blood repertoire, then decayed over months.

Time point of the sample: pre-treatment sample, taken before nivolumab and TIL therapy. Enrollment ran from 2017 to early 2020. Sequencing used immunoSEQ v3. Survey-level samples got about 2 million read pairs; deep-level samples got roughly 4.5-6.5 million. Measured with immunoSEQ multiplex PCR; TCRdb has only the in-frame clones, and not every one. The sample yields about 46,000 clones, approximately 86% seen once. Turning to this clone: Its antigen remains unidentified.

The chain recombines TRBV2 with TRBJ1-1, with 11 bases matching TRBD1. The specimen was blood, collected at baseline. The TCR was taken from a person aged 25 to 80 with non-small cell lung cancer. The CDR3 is CASRRGQGVTEAFF. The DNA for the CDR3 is TGTGCCAGCAGGCGGGGACAGGGGGTTACTGAAGCTTTCTTT.